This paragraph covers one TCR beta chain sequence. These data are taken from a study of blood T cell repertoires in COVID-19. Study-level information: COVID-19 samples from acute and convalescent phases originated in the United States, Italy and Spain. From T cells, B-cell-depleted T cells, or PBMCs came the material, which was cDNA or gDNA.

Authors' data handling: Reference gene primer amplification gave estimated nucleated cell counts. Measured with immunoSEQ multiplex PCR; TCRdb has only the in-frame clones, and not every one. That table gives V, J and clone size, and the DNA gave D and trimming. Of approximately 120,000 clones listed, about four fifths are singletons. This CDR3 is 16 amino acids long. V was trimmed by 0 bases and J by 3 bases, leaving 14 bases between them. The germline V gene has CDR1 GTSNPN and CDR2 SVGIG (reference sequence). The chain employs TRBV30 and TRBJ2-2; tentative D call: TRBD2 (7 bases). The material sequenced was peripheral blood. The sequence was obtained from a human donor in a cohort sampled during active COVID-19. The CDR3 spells CAWSVRGGWDTGELFF. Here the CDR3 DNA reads TGTGCCTGGAGTGTACGCGGGGGCTGGGACACCGGGGAGCTGTTTTTT.